This entry lists 29 T cell receptor beta chains sequenced from one sample in a study of blood T cell repertoires in COVID-19. Using immunoSEQ multiplex PCR, the repertoire was profiled, and TCRdb retains in-frame clones only, with some absent. The sample has tens of thousands of clones; roughly 78% are singletons. The sequenced sample was peripheral blood. These receptors were taken from a woman of 80 years or more with acute or convalescent COVID-19.

This CDR3 is CASTLRGGRVSTGELFF. Written as DNA, the CDR3 is TGTGCCAGCACCCTCAGGGGCGGGAGGGTGAGCACCGGGGAGCTGTTTTTT. The chain has TRBV3-1 (or the pseudogene TRBV3-2) and TRBJ2-2; 9 bases align to TRBD2. The ends lost 7 bases at V and 4 bases at J; junction bases unmatched: 13. The CDR3 has 17 residues. Germline V gene sequence: CDR1 LGHDT, CDR2 YNNKEL (reference sequence).

This clone has just one count. The J gene is TRBJ2-7, the V gene TRBV2; the match to TRBD2 covers 12 bases. V shed 11 bases, J shed 1 base, and the junction held 9 bases outside the gene matches. From germline, CDR1 is SNHLY and CDR2 FYNNEI. The length of the CDR3 is 15 residues. The CDR3 sequence is CAGGLAGSKSYEQYF. The CDR3 DNA reads as TGTGCCGGCGGACTAGCGGGGAGTAAGTCCTACGAGCAGTACTTC. Based on the CDR3 plus reference TRBV2 and TRBJ2-7, the full variable domain is EPEVTQTPSHQVTQMGQEVILRCVPISNHLYFYWYRQILGQKVEFLVSFYNNEISEKSEIFDDQFSVERPDGSNFTLKIRSTKLEDSAMYFCAGGLAGSKSYEQYFGPGTRLTVT.

The V gene is TRBV7-9, the J gene TRBJ2-2, with D maybe TRBD2 (5 bases). The CDR3 covers 14 residues. V shed 5 bases and J shed 7 bases, with 14 bases lying between them. Germline V lookup: CDR1 SEHNR, CDR2 FQNEAQ (reference sequence). The CDR3 region is CASSLHGMGGELFF. CDR3 in DNA: TGTGCCAGCAGCCTACACGGGATGGGCGGGGAGCTGTTTTTT.

This clone has only a few counts. The gene calls are TRBV4-1 and TRBJ1-5; D might be TRBD1 (5 bases). CDR1 is MGHRA, CDR2 YSYEKL, per germline. The length of the CDR3 is 17 residues. Trimming shortened V by 0 bases and J by 2 bases, and 14 bases separated the two germline ends. The CDR3 is CASSQEAGPLGNQPQHF. The CDR3 DNA follows: TGCGCCAGCAGCCAAGAGGCAGGGCCCCTGGGCAATCAGCCCCAGCATTTT.

The CDR3, as DNA: TGTGCCAGCAGCTTGCTTCGGGAGGGGTACAATGAGCAGTTCTTC. Translation gives CASSLLREGYNEQFF. The V gene is TRBV5-8, the J gene TRBJ2-1; TRBD2 matches at 8 bases. Unmatched junction bases numbered 4, after V lost 1 base and J lost 4 bases. The germline V gene has CDR1 SGHTS and CDR2 YDEGEE. The CDR3 loop spans 15 amino acids.

The V gene is TRBV14, the J gene TRBJ1-3; 7 bases line up with TRBD1. The CDR3 covers 13 residues. J was trimmed by 2 bases and V by 8 bases; bases with no gene match: 3. Germline loops: CDR1 SGHDN, CDR2 FVKESK. CDR3 residues: CASGQVPGNTIYF. The CDR3 DNA reads TGTGCCAGCGGACAGGTCCCTGGAAACACCATATATTTT.

The chain is built from TRBV5-8 and TRBJ1-3; D is uncertain. The CDR3 has 16 amino acids. Trimming pared 0 bases from V and 0 bases from J, leaving 10 bases between. Germline V gene lookup returns CDR1 SGHTS and CDR2 YDEGEE. This CDR3 is CASSLVVGISGNTIYF. The DNA of the CDR3 is TGTGCCAGCAGCTTGGTCGTGGGCATCTCTGGAAACACCATATATTTT.

The V and J genes are TRBV7-9 and TRBJ2-2; weak D call: TRBD1 (5 bases). V was shortened by 5 bases and J by 5 bases, with 12 bases between the two germline ends. CDR1 SEHNR and CDR2 FQNEAQ come from the germline V gene (reference sequence). The CDR3 spans 14 residues. Here the CDR3 DNA reads TGTGCCAGCAGCGGGATTCAGGGAACCGGGGAGCTGTTTTTT. Amino acid sequence: CASSGIQGTGELFF.

The rearrangement joins TRBV3-1 (or the pseudogene TRBV3-2) to TRBJ2-1; 8 bases are shared with TRBD2. The CDR3 runs to 16 residues. Per germline, CDR1 LGHDT and CDR2 YNNKEL (reference sequence). With V trimmed by 3 bases and J by 9 bases, 13 bases remained unmatched. The CDR3, as DNA: TGTGCCAGCAGCCATCCCCTTGGAGCGGGAGTGGTTGAGCAGTTCTTC. It translates to CASSHPLGAGVVEQFF.

The genes are TRBV27 and TRBJ1-1; no firm D call. Trimming took 2 bases from V and 3 from J, leaving 10 bases between them. The CDR3 length is 14 residues. Germline assignment: CDR1 MNHEY and CDR2 SMNVEV (reference sequence). Here the CDR3 reads CASSLRGRDTEAFF. The CDR3 DNA is TGTGCCAGCAGTTTAAGAGGGCGGGACACTGAAGCTTTCTTT.

The genes are TRBV19 and TRBJ2-1; TRBD2 agrees at 11 bases. Trimming removed 5 bases from V and 7 bases from J; junction bases left unmatched: 13. The germline V gene encodes CDR1 LNHDA and CDR2 SQIVND (reference sequence). The CDR3 loop spans 17 amino acids. DNA of the CDR3: TGTGCCAGTAGTCCCGTCGATGCTAGCGGGAGGTTGAATGAGCAGTTCTTC. Translating it yields CASSPVDASGRLNEQFF.

V is TRBV19 and J is TRBJ1-2; 8 bases agree with TRBD1. The CDR3 length is 14 residues. Germline V gene lookup returns CDR1 LNHDA and CDR2 SQIVND (reference sequence). V was clipped by 8 bases and J by 0 bases; unmatched bases: 5. This CDR3 is CASSRQGSNYGYTF. CDR3 sequence (DNA): TGTGCCAGTTCTAGACAGGGGTCTAACTATGGCTACACCTTC.

This chain joins TRBV9 and TRBJ2-2, with 8 bases that match TRBD1. V lost 3 bases and J lost 1; bases outside the gene matches: 5. Germline V CDR1 and CDR2: SGDLS, YYNGEE. This CDR3 is 16 amino acids long. The DNA of the CDR3 is TGTGCCAGCAGCGACATAGGGACAGGGAACACCGGGGAGCTGTTTTTT. This codes for CASSDIGTGNTGELFF.

This chain uses TRBV6-5 with TRBJ1-3, with 8 bases identical to TRBD1. Trimming cost V 5 bases and J 2 bases; bases outside gene matches: 5. The length of the CDR3 is 15 residues. Germline assignment: CDR1 MNHEY and CDR2 SVGAGI. In DNA form, the CDR3 reads TGTGCCAGCAGTCGTACGACAGGGGCTGGAAACACCATATATTTT. Translated: CASSRTTGAGNTIYF.

This clone was observed a single time. This sequence joins TRBV5-1 and TRBJ2-5; tentatively, D is TRBD2 (5 bases). Trimming took off 1 base at V and 1 base at J, with 8 bases between the two ends. The length of the CDR3 is 14 residues. Germline V gene lookup returns CDR1 SGHRS and CDR2 YFSETQ. CDR3 DNA sequence: TGCGCCAGCAGCTTGCGGGGTAGCCAAGAGACCCAGTACTTC. Translation: CASSLRGSQETQYF.

The CDR3 reads CASSEGGFEGGYTF. CDR3 nucleotides: TGTGCCAGCAGTGAGGGGGGGTTCGAAGGCGGCTACACCTTC. The chain employs TRBV6-1 and TRBJ1-2; a possible D gene is TRBD1 (5 bases). V shed 3 bases and J shed 8 bases, with 16 bases lying between them. From germline, CDR1 is MNHNS and CDR2 SASEGT. CDR3 size: 14 residues.

For the CDR3, the DNA is TGTGCCAGCAGCGCCGGACTAGCGGGGGGTTACAATGAGCAGTTCTTC. Translating it yields CASSAGLAGGYNEQFF. V gene TRBV9 combines with J gene TRBJ2-1; the match to TRBD2 covers 14 bases. This CDR3 is 16 amino acids long. Looked up from germline, CDR1 is SGDLS and CDR2 is YYNGEE. With 3 bases clipped from V and 4 bases from J, the junction kept 3 bases outside the gene matches.

The rearrangement uses TRBV5-4 and TRBJ1-6, with 9 bases fitting TRBD1. The CDR3 length is 15 residues. Germline values: CDR1 SGHNT, CDR2 YYREEE (reference sequence). V lost 4 bases and J lost 7; bases outside the gene matches: 6. CDR3 loop: CASSMTGGVNSPLHF. CDR3 coding DNA: TGTGCCAGCAGCATGACAGGGGGAGTAAATTCACCCCTCCACTTT.

The chain links TRBV9 to TRBJ2-5, with 11 bases fitting TRBD2. There are 18 residues in the CDR3. The germline CDR1 and CDR2 sequences are SGDLS and YYNGEE. The V gene end was trimmed by 2 bases and the J gene end by 5 bases; junction bases not matched to a gene: 14. DNA of the CDR3: TGTGCCAGCAGCGTGTCTAGCGGGGGGCGGGGGCTTATTGAGACCCAGTACTTC. It specifies CASSVSSGGRGLIETQYF.

The rearrangement links TRBV18 to TRBJ2-1; 7 bases fit TRBD2. V was clipped by 5 bases and J by 7 bases; unmatched bases: 8. Germline CDR1 is KGHSH and CDR2 is LQKENI. The CDR3 is made up of 14 amino acids. The CDR3 sequence is CASSFGGGLNEQFF. The CDR3 DNA reads TGTGCCAGCTCATTCGGCGGGGGTCTTAATGAGCAGTTCTTC.

The gene calls are TRBV27 and TRBJ1-2; 9 bases are shared with TRBD1. Germline trimming cut 8 bases from V and 7 bases from J; bases unmatched to any gene: 14. Germline CDR1 reads MNHEY; CDR2 reads SMNVEV (reference sequence). This CDR3 comprises 15 residues. The CDR3 DNA sequence: TGTGCCAGCTATCAACGCATAACAGGGGGCGGTGGCTACACCTTC. This translates into CASYQRITGGGGYTF.

The chain employs TRBV7-9 and TRBJ2-6; TRBD1 aligns across 8 bases. V lost 5 bases, J lost 9 bases, and 12 bases stayed unmatched. The CDR3 is made up of 16 amino acids. The germline CDR1 and CDR2 sequences are SEHNR and FQNEAQ (reference sequence). CDR3 bases: TGTGCCAGCAGCACCCTAACAGGGGGAGCCGGCAACGTCCTGACTTTC. Its protein is CASSTLTGGAGNVLTF.

This CDR3 reads CASSRGQVLNEQFF. The CDR3 DNA reads TGTGCCAGTAGTAGGGGACAGGTCTTAAATGAGCAGTTCTTC. The V call is TRBV19, the J call TRBJ2-1, with 8 bases lining up with TRBD1. The CDR3 sequence is 14 residues long. With V trimmed by 4 bases and J by 7 bases, 6 bases remained unmatched. The germline gives CDR1 LNHDA, CDR2 SQIVND (reference sequence).

This chain connects TRBV19 to TRBJ2-3; 9 bases map to TRBD1. J lost 6 bases, V lost 5 bases, and 9 bases had no gene match. The CDR3 is 15 residues long. Germline V CDR1 and CDR2: LNHDA, SQIVND (reference sequence). CDR3 nucleotide sequence: TGTGCCAGTAGTGGGACCGGGACAGGGAGTGATACGCAGTATTTT. This codes for CASSGTGTGSDTQYF. The full variable domain, rest sourced from reference TRBV19 and TRBJ2-3, is DGGITQSPKYLFRKEGQNVTLSCEQNLNHDAMYWYRQDPGQGLRLIYYSQIVNDFQKGDIAEGYSVSREKKESFPLTVTSAQKNPTAFYLCASSGTGTGSDTQYFGPGTRLTVL.

V gene TRBV19 combines with J gene TRBJ2-7; D remains ambiguous. Germline V CDR1 and CDR2: LNHDA, SQIVND (reference sequence). The CDR3 sequence is 15 residues long. V was pared by 3 bases and J by 2 bases, with 14 bases between. The chain's CDR3 is CASSIRLGDTYEQYF. CDR3 DNA sequence: TGTGCCAGTAGTATTCGGCTAGGCGATACCTACGAGCAGTACTTC.

The chain couples TRBV11-2 to TRBJ2-1; 11 nucleotides line up with TRBD2. The CDR3 runs 18 residues. Looked up from germline, CDR1 is SGHAT and CDR2 is FQNNGV. Losses at the gene ends were 0 bases for V and 3 bases for J; bases not matched to a gene: 7. The CDR3 region has the DNA TGTGCCAGCAGCTTAGATGGGGCTAGCGGGGGGATCTACAATGAGCAGTTCTTC. Protein product: CASSLDGASGGIYNEQFF. Together with reference TRBV11-2 and TRBJ2-1, the CDR3 gives the full variable domain: EAGVAQSPRYKIIEKRQSVAFWCNPISGHATLYWYQQILGQGPKLLIQFQNNGVVDDSQLPKDRFSAERLKGVDSTLKIQPAKLEDSAVYLCASSLDGASGGIYNEQFFGPGTRLTVL.

The rearrangement joins TRBV11-3 to TRBJ2-1, with 12 bases aligning to TRBD2. The V and J ends lost 4 bases and 5 bases, in that order; junction bases with no gene match: 9. The CDR3 covers 17 residues. Germline CDR1 is SGHNT and CDR2 is YENEEA. CDR3 nucleotides: TGTGCCAGCAGCTCAAGCCCACTAGCGGGAGGTAACAATGAGCAGTTCTTC. It encodes CASSSSPLAGGNNEQFF.

To note about this clone: Within the sample, other DNA sequences also encode this same CDR3. V is TRBV3-1 (or the pseudogene TRBV3-2) and J is TRBJ1-2, with 7 bases fitting TRBD1. The CDR3 runs to 14 residues. Germline-derived CDR1 and CDR2 are LGHDT and YNNKEL (reference sequence). V lost 4 bases, J lost 4 bases, and 6 bases stayed unmatched. The CDR3 sequence: CASSPRQGSYGYTF. The CDR3 region has the DNA TGTGCCAGCAGCCCTAGACAGGGATCCTATGGCTACACCTTC.

The chain couples TRBV3-1 (or the pseudogene TRBV3-2) to TRBJ2-7, with a possible D match to TRBD2 (6 bases). Germline CDR1 is LGHDT and CDR2 is YNNKEL (reference sequence). Trimming cost V 4 bases and J 6 bases, with 13 bases left between them. The CDR3 loop spans 13 amino acids. In nucleotides, the CDR3 is TGTGCCAGCAGCCTTGGGACTCAGGGCGAGCAGTACTTC. As protein: CASSLGTQGEQYF.